The 15 T cell receptor beta chains given below trace back to one sample, sequenced in a study of siplizumab effects on memory and regulatory T cells. Produced via immunoSEQ multiplex PCR; TCRdb's table is partial and in-frame only. The sample has 92,000 or so clones, 80% to 90% seen once. The specimen was CD4+ T cells sorted from blood. The receptors come from a human donor in good health.

The J gene is TRBJ2-1, the V gene TRBV6-1; TRBD2 aligns across 15 bases. The CDR3 has 16 residues. After removal of 2 bases from V and 15 bases from J, the junction contained 11 bases not matched to a gene. Germline-derived CDR1 and CDR2 are MNHNS and SASEGT. CDR3 loop: CASSETGGLAGGGLFF. CDR3 sequence (DNA): TGTGCCAGCAGTGAAACCGGGGGACTAGCGGGAGGCGGTCTGTTCTTC.

The rearrangement links TRBV4-3 to TRBJ1-1; 10 positions agree with TRBD1. V gave up 4 bases and J gave up 2 bases; unmatched junction bases: 4. This CDR3 has 15 amino acids. Germline CDR1 LGHNA, CDR2 YSLEER. The CDR3 protein is CASSRKTGGNTEAFF. CDR3 coding DNA: TGCGCCAGCAGCCGGAAGACAGGGGGCAACACTGAAGCTTTCTTT.

This clone was seen a few times. This chain connects TRBV9 to TRBJ2-7; TRBD1 is a possible D gene (5 bases). The germline V and J ends were trimmed by 0 bases and 3 bases, with 7 bases remaining between them. There are 13 residues in the CDR3. Germline V gene lookup returns CDR1 SGDLS and CDR2 YYNGEE. The CDR3 nucleotides read TGTGCCAGCAGCGTAGCGCAGGGCTACGAGCAGTACTTC. Residues: CASSVAQGYEQYF. Together with reference TRBV9 and TRBJ2-7, the CDR3 gives the full variable domain: DSGVTQTPKHLITATGQRVTLRCSPRSGDLSVYWYQQSLDQGLQFLIQYYNGEERAKGNILERFSAQQFPDLHSELNLSSLELGDSALYFCASSVAQGYEQYFGPGTRLTVT.

The chain has TRBV6-5 and TRBJ1-1, with D possibly being TRBD1 (6 bases). This CDR3 spans 16 amino acids. The germline CDR1 and CDR2 sequences are MNHEY and SVGAGI. The germline V and J ends were trimmed by 2 bases and 1 base, with 14 bases remaining between them. The CDR3 nucleotides are TGTGCCAGCAGTTACGGGGCAGGGGCGGGGAACACTGAAGCTTTCTTT. This translates into CASSYGAGAGNTEAFF.

The chain joins TRBV11-3 to TRBJ2-3, with D possibly matching TRBD2 (6 bases). CDR1 and CDR2 from the germline V gene are SGHNT and YENEEA. V was cut by 6 bases and J by 3 bases, with 16 bases left in between. There are 15 residues in the CDR3. DNA of the CDR3: TGTGCCAGCAGTTATACGGGAGTAGGTACAGATACGCAGTATTTT. It codes for CASSYTGVGTDTQYF.

The J gene is TRBJ2-7, the V gene TRBV14; no firm D call. This CDR3 is built from 14 residues. Trimming pared 4 bases from V and 0 bases from J, leaving 10 bases between. From germline, CDR1 is SGHDN and CDR2 FVKESK. CDR3 bases: TGTGCCAGCAGCCCCACTGGCGACTCCTACGAGCAGTACTTC. The encoded protein is CASSPTGDSYEQYF.

This clone was seen only once. The chain joins TRBV7-9 to TRBJ2-1; 9 bases align to TRBD1. Germline V gene lookup returns CDR1 SEHNR and CDR2 FQNEAQ (reference sequence). V lost 2 bases, J lost 5 bases, and 10 bases stayed unmatched. The CDR3 has 17 amino acids. CDR3 sequence (DNA): TGTGCCAGCAGCTTATCCTACGGGACAGGGCGGAACAATGAGCAGTTCTTC. This codes for CASSLSYGTGRNNEQFF.

The chain is built from TRBV7-3 and TRBJ2-1, with 13 bases lining up with TRBD2. Germline CDR1 reads SGHTA; CDR2 reads FQGTGA. The CDR3 covers 15 residues. With 5 bases clipped from V and 9 bases from J, the junction kept 7 bases outside the gene matches. CDR3 nucleotide sequence: TGTGCCAGCAGCCTAGGACTAGCGGGAGTTGTTGAGCAGTTCTTC. Encoded protein: CASSLGLAGVVEQFF.

The genes are TRBV6-5 and TRBJ2-2; D is perhaps TRBD2 (5 bases). Germline CDR1 reads MNHEY; CDR2 reads SVGAGI. The CDR3 loop spans 15 amino acids. Deletions cut 3 bases from V and 7 bases from J, with 15 bases between. The CDR3 coding sequence is TGTGCCAGCAGTTATGATGGACGGGGAAGCGGGGAGCTGTTTTTT. This sequence encodes CASSYDGRGSGELFF.

The chain joins TRBV7-9 to TRBJ2-1, with a possible D match to TRBD1 (5 bases). V dropped 5 bases and J dropped 6 bases, with 14 bases sitting between them. The CDR3 spans 14 residues. Germline loops: CDR1 SEHNR, CDR2 FQNEAQ (reference sequence). CDR3 residues: CASSPQRGPNEQFF. The CDR3 nucleotides read TGTGCCAGCAGCCCACAAAGGGGCCCCAATGAGCAGTTCTTC.

There are a few counts of this clone. The genes are TRBV5-1 and TRBJ2-7; TRBD2 matches at 13 bases. Germline values: CDR1 SGHRS, CDR2 YFSETQ. V gave up 4 bases and J gave up 5 bases; unmatched junction bases: 3. The CDR3 sequence is 14 residues long. The CDR3 loop reads CASSGGLAGDEQYF. For the CDR3, the DNA is TGCGCCAGCAGCGGTGGACTAGCGGGAGACGAGCAGTACTTC.

The V and J genes are TRBV6-5 and TRBJ1-1; tentative D call: TRBD1 (5 bases). Trimming pared 7 bases from V and 4 bases from J, leaving 7 bases between. Germline V CDR1 and CDR2: MNHEY, SVGAGI. The CDR3 is 11 amino acids. This CDR3 is CASTGATEAFF. The CDR3, as DNA: TGTGCCAGCACCGGGGCCACTGAAGCTTTCTTT.

This clone was counted between two and nine times. The chain employs TRBV7-9 and TRBJ2-7, with unresolved D. CDR1 and CDR2 (germline): SEHNR, FQNEAQ (reference sequence). The V end lost 3 bases, the J end lost 3 bases, and 3 bases lay between the germline ends. The length of the CDR3 is 11 residues. In DNA form, the CDR3 reads TGTGCCAGCAGCTTGATCTACGAGCAGTACTTC. This gives the protein CASSLIYEQYF.

The V and J genes are TRBV9 and TRBJ2-1, with TRBD2 matching over 16 bases. Losses at the gene ends were 3 bases for V and 8 bases for J; bases not matched to a gene: 2. Germline V gives CDR1 SGDLS, CDR2 YYNGEE. CDR3 length: 15 residues. The CDR3 region is CASSEGLAGGYEQFF. The DNA of the CDR3 is TGTGCCAGCAGCGAGGGACTAGCGGGAGGGTATGAGCAGTTCTTC. Filled out from reference TRBV9 and TRBJ2-1, the complete variable domain reads DSGVTQTPKHLITATGQRVTLRCSPRSGDLSVYWYQQSLDQGLQFLIQYYNGEERAKGNILERFSAQQFPDLHSELNLSSLELGDSALYFCASSEGLAGGYEQFFGPGTRLTVL.

This rearrangement joins TRBV28 to TRBJ1-5; TRBD1 matches 10 bases. CDR3 length equals 17 residues. Germline V gene lookup returns CDR1 MDHEN and CDR2 SYDVKM. The ends lost 5 bases at V and 3 bases at J; junction bases unmatched: 10. CDR3 residues: CASSGIGGTGDNQPQHF. The DNA for the CDR3 is TGTGCCAGCAGTGGAATCGGTGGGACAGGGGACAATCAGCCCCAGCATTTT.